These 32 T cell receptor beta chains came from one sample sequenced in a study of T cells in localized non-small cell lung cancer. Clones were read by immunoSEQ multiplex PCR, and TCRdb kept only the in-frame ones, dropping some. The sample holds about 37,000 clones; less than 95% are singletons and the top ten take 12%. Material: peripheral blood mononuclear cells, obtained before any cancer treatment. All receptors come from a female donor of 60 years or more with stage II lung adenocarcinoma.

V usage is TRBV7-2 and J usage is TRBJ2-1; 8 bases map to TRBD1. CDR3 length: 14 amino acids. With V trimmed by 5 bases and J by 2 bases, 2 bases remained unmatched. Germline V gene data show CDR1 as SGHTA and CDR2 as FQGNSA. Here the CDR3 reads CASSGQGTYNEQFF. In nucleotides, the CDR3 is TGTGCCAGCAGCGGACAGGGCACCTACAATGAGCAGTTCTTC.

The chain links TRBV19 to TRBJ1-5; D might be TRBD1 (5 bases). This CDR3 contains 18 residues. Trimming cost V 6 bases and J 7 bases, with 28 bases left between them. Germline assignment: CDR1 LNHDA and CDR2 SQIVND (reference sequence). The CDR3, as DNA: TGTGCCAGTAGCCACATTTGGGCAGTCGGGGGGGTATTGCAGCCCCAGCATTTT. Translated, it gives CASSHIWAVGGVLQPQHF.

The chain links TRBV7-2 to TRBJ1-2; D is possibly TRBD1 (6 bases). Germline V CDR1 and CDR2: SGHTA, FQGNSA. The ends were cut back, 1 base at V and 1 base at J, with 10 bases in the middle. CDR3 length equals 15 residues. The CDR3 nucleotides are TGTGCCAGCAGCTTAGGGACAGATAATAACTATGGCTACACCTTC. Translated, it gives CASSLGTDNNYGYTF.

V usage is TRBV27 and J usage is TRBJ1-1; D perhaps matches TRBD1 (5 bases). Germline V CDR1 and CDR2: MNHEY, SMNVEV (reference sequence). The CDR3 has 14 residues. With 6 bases removed from V and 2 bases from J, the gap between germline ends came to 13 bases. This CDR3 is CASRGDPRNTEAFF. CDR3 coding DNA: TGTGCCAGCAGGGGGGACCCCAGAAACACTGAAGCTTTCTTT.

This clone came up a few times. V gene TRBV7-9 combines with J gene TRBJ2-6; D not certain. V shed 3 bases and J shed 0 bases, with 15 bases lying between them. Germline values: CDR1 SEHNR, CDR2 FQNEAQ (reference sequence). The CDR3 totals 18 residues. The CDR3 DNA reads TGTGCCAGCAGCTTCAGTGCGACCTTAAGCTCTGGGGCCAACGTCCTGACTTTC. Its protein is CASSFSATLSSGANVLTF.

This sequence joins TRBV28 and TRBJ1-5, with 7 bases lining up with TRBD1. Germline lookup yields CDR1 MDHEN and CDR2 SYDVKM. This CDR3 region has 12 residues. V was clipped by 7 bases and J by 6 bases; unmatched bases: 3. Written as DNA, the CDR3 is TGTGCCAGCAACACAGGGGTTCAGCCCCAGCATTTT. This sequence encodes CASNTGVQPQHF.

The chain links TRBV7-9 to TRBJ1-2, with D hard to call. This CDR3 has 13 residues. With 5 bases removed from V and 4 bases from J, the gap between germline ends came to 11 bases. Germline CDR1 is SEHNR and CDR2 is FQNEAQ (reference sequence). The CDR3 sequence: CASSEGLGYGYTF. CDR3 nucleotides: TGTGCCAGCAGCGAAGGACTGGGCTATGGCTACACCTTC. The variable domain in full, completed from reference TRBV7-9 and TRBJ1-2, reads DTGVSQNPRHKITKRGQNVTFRCDPISEHNRLYWYRQTLGQGPEFLTYFQNEAQLEKSRLLSDRFSAERPKGSFSTLEIQRTEQGDSAMYLCASSEGLGYGYTFGSGTRLTVV.

The chain carries TRBV6-5 and TRBJ1-2, with a possible D match to TRBD1 (5 bases). The CDR3 covers 14 residues. Germline V lookup: CDR1 MNHEY, CDR2 SVGAGI. Trimming took off 6 bases at V and 8 bases at J, with 19 bases between the two ends. As DNA, the CDR3 is TGTGCCAGCAGGAAAAAGGGGATAGCGGGAGGCTACACCTTC. It yields the protein CASRKKGIAGGYTF.

The chain carries TRBV7-8 and TRBJ2-7; D not resolved. Germline V CDR1 and CDR2: SGHVS, FQNEAQ. This CDR3 spans 15 amino acids. Trimming took off 5 bases at V and 2 bases at J, with 16 bases between the two ends. The chain's CDR3 is CASSPTAPETYEQYF. The CDR3 DNA is TGTGCCAGCAGCCCAACCGCCCCAGAGACCTACGAGCAGTACTTC.

J is TRBJ1-6 and V is TRBV10-3; 7 bases agree with TRBD1. V gave up 0 bases and J gave up 7 bases; unmatched junction bases: 3. In germline, CDR1 is ENHRY, CDR2 SYGVKD. The CDR3 spans 15 residues. CDR3 sequence reads: CAISESGGGNSPLHF. CDR3 DNA: TGTGCCATCAGTGAGTCAGGGGGCGGGAATTCACCCCTCCACTTT.

V is TRBV5-1 and J is TRBJ1-5; D is uncertain. V was shortened by 0 bases and J by 7 bases, with 11 bases between the two germline ends. Looked up from germline, CDR1 is SGHRS and CDR2 is YFSETQ. The length of the CDR3 is 14 residues. The CDR3 coding sequence is TGCGCCAGCAGCTTGGCTCCGGAGGTACAGCCCCAGCATTTT. This codes for CASSLAPEVQPQHF.

J is TRBJ1-5 and V is TRBV6-6, with 8 bases that match TRBD1. CDR1 and CDR2 (germline): MNHNY, SVGAGI (reference sequence). The ends lost 7 bases at V and 3 bases at J; junction bases unmatched: 8. The CDR3 runs 15 residues. The CDR3 loop reads CASTGTGLDNQPQHF. CDR3 in DNA: TGTGCCAGCACTGGGACAGGTCTTGACAATCAGCCCCAGCATTTT.

The chain couples TRBV5-6 to TRBJ1-2; D gene uncertain. The CDR3 has 16 residues. V lost 2 bases and J lost 1, with 15 bases in between. Per the germline V gene, CDR1 is SGHDT and CDR2 is YYEEEE. CDR3 residues: CASSLDDAGLNYGYTF. CDR3 DNA: TGTGCCAGCAGCTTAGATGATGCCGGGCTTAACTATGGCTACACCTTC.

The V gene is TRBV7-2, the J gene TRBJ2-1; D gene unclear. V lost 5 bases to trimming and J lost 7 bases, with 12 bases between them. The length of the CDR3 is 13 residues. The germline V gene has CDR1 SGHTA and CDR2 FQGNSA. Here the CDR3 DNA reads TGTGCCAGCAGCCCTCAAGGTGGAAATGAGCAGTTCTTC. Translating gives CASSPQGGNEQFF.

This rearrangement joins TRBV7-9 to TRBJ1-2; 8 bases match TRBD1. The V gene end was trimmed by 5 bases and the J gene end by 5 bases; junction bases not matched to a gene: 13. The CDR3 contains 16 residues. CDR1 and CDR2 from the germline V gene are SEHNR and FQNEAQ (reference sequence). In DNA form, the CDR3 reads TGTGCCAGCAGCCCGGTATCCGGGACAGGAGGGTATGGCTACACCTTC. Translating it yields CASSPVSGTGGYGYTF.

This chain joins TRBV2 and TRBJ1-5; D is unresolved. Trimming took 5 bases from V and 0 from J, leaving 5 bases between them. The germline V gene has CDR1 SNHLY and CDR2 FYNNEI. The CDR3 covers 13 residues. CDR3 region: CASSPPSNQPQHF. The CDR3, as DNA: TGTGCCAGCAGTCCTCCTAGCAATCAGCCCCAGCATTTT.

The rearrangement links TRBV19 to TRBJ2-1; D uncertain. The CDR3 sequence is 12 residues long. V lost 5 bases to trimming and J lost 2 bases, with 4 bases between them. Germline V lookup: CDR1 LNHDA, CDR2 SQIVND (reference sequence). The CDR3 bases are TGTGCCAGTAGTGATACCTACAATGAGCAGTTCTTC. This encodes CASSDTYNEQFF.

V usage is TRBV18 and J usage is TRBJ2-7; 13 bases fit TRBD2. The CDR3 is 15 amino acids. The germline V gene encodes CDR1 KGHSH and CDR2 LQKENI. V lost 6 bases and J lost 7; bases outside the gene matches: 9. The CDR3 protein is CASSRTSGGLREQYF. CDR3 DNA: TGTGCCAGCTCCCGGACTAGCGGGGGATTACGGGAGCAGTACTTC.

The chain employs TRBV27 and TRBJ2-7, with D possibly being TRBD1 (6 bases). The CDR3 totals 14 residues. Trimming removed 6 bases from V and 7 bases from J, with 19 bases in between. The V gene's germline CDR1 is MNHEY and CDR2 SMNVEV (reference sequence). The CDR3 region is CASSATGFPGEQYF. CDR3 sequence (DNA): TGTGCCAGCAGCGCTACAGGGTTCCCTGGAGAGCAGTACTTC.

The gene calls are TRBV6-6 and TRBJ2-2, with a tentative D call TRBD1 (6 bases). The CDR3 has 14 residues. CDR1 and CDR2 (germline): MNHNY, SVGAGI (reference sequence). V was shortened by 6 bases and J by 7 bases, with 15 bases between the two germline ends. The DNA for the CDR3 is TGTGCCAGCAGGGGACGTGGGGGCCACGGGGAGCTGTTTTTT. Protein sequence: CASRGRGGHGELFF.

The chain couples TRBV28 to TRBJ1-2; D is possibly TRBD1 (5 bases). The germline V and J ends were trimmed by 3 bases and 2 bases, with 16 bases remaining between them. In germline, CDR1 is MDHEN, CDR2 SYDVKM. The CDR3 is made up of 16 amino acids. CDR3 protein: CASSFRGEPYNYGYTF. As DNA, the CDR3 is TGTGCCAGCAGTTTTAGAGGGGAGCCCTACAACTATGGCTACACCTTC.

The CDR3 DNA reads as TGCGCCAGCAGCTTGGGGTTGCGACCGAGCAACTCCTACGAGCAGTACTTC. Amino acids: CASSLGLRPSNSYEQYF. The V and J genes are TRBV5-1 and TRBJ2-7, with D unclear. This CDR3 is 17 amino acids long. Germline CDR1 and CDR2: SGHRS and YFSETQ. Trimming took 0 bases from V and 0 from J, leaving 16 bases between them.

As concerns this clone: This CDR3 is also generated by other DNA sequences in the sample. V usage is TRBV11-3 and J usage is TRBJ1-3, with 8 positions matching TRBD1. This CDR3 contains 15 residues. V was pared by 5 bases and J by 2 bases, with 5 bases of the junction left unmatched. Germline V CDR1 and CDR2: SGHNT, YENEEA. CDR3 nucleotide sequence: TGTGCCAGCAGCCCTGGACAGGGCCCTGGAAACACCATATATTTT. Amino acid sequence: CASSPGQGPGNTIYF.

The chain joins TRBV19 to TRBJ2-1, with D tentatively TRBD1 (6 bases). This CDR3 is 14 amino acids long. Germline V gene sequence: CDR1 LNHDA, CDR2 SQIVND (reference sequence). V lost 9 bases, J lost 0 bases, and 12 bases lay in between. This chain's CDR3 is CASMDSFSYNEQFF. For the CDR3, the DNA is TGTGCCAGCATGGACAGTTTCTCCTACAATGAGCAGTTCTTC.

This clone was detected only once. J is TRBJ1-2 and V is TRBV5-4; no reliable D call. CDR1 is SGHNT, CDR2 YYREEE, per germline (reference sequence). The ends were cut back, 4 bases at V and 0 bases at J, with 4 bases in the middle. There are 12 residues in the CDR3. DNA for the CDR3: TGTGCCAGCAGCATCGCTAACTATGGCTACACCTTC. It encodes CASSIANYGYTF.

The chain carries TRBV7-3 and TRBJ2-2; 10 bases match TRBD1. With V trimmed by 4 bases and J by 2 bases, 7 bases remained unmatched. The CDR3 is 17 amino acids. Germline CDR1 is SGHTA and CDR2 is FQGTGA. As DNA, the CDR3 is TGTGCCAGCAGCTACGGTAGACAGGGGGCTAACACCGGGGAGCTGTTTTTT. Protein sequence: CASSYGRQGANTGELFF. The full variable domain, with the rest looked up from reference TRBV7-3 and TRBJ2-2, is GAGVSQTPSNKVTEKGKYVELRCDPISGHTALYWYRQSLGQGPEFLIYFQGTGAADDSGLPNDRFFAVRPEGSVSTLKIQRTERGDSAVYLCASSYGRQGANTGELFFGEGSRLTVL.

The V call is TRBV2, the J call TRBJ2-7, with D perhaps matching TRBD2 (5 bases). Germline CDR1 SNHLY, CDR2 FYNNEI. This CDR3 comprises 15 residues. Trimming took 2 bases from V and 5 from J, leaving 16 bases between them. The CDR3, as DNA: TGTGCCAGCAGTGAAAGAGGGAGAGGTGCGAACGAGCAGTACTTC. Protein product: CASSERGRGANEQYF.

V gene TRBV4-3 combines with J gene TRBJ1-5; D gene unclear. The germline CDR1 and CDR2 sequences are LGHNA and YSLEER. Trimming removed 1 base from V and 5 bases from J, with 6 bases in between. The CDR3 spans 13 residues. CDR3 sequence: CASSQGEYQPQHF. CDR3 in DNA: TGCGCCAGCAGCCAAGGGGAGTATCAGCCCCAGCATTTT.

V is TRBV2 and J is TRBJ2-2, with TRBD1 matching over 9 bases. This CDR3 is 15 amino acids long. V was clipped by 4 bases and J by 3 bases; unmatched bases: 3. Germline lookup yields CDR1 SNHLY and CDR2 FYNNEI. In DNA form, the CDR3 reads TGTGCCAGCAGTGGACAGGGGGGCGACACCGGGGAGCTGTTTTTT. This codes for CASSGQGGDTGELFF.

The chain recombines TRBV30 with TRBJ1-2; 8 bases agree with TRBD1. Germline V CDR1 and CDR2: GTSNPN, SVGIG (reference sequence). The J segment lost 3 bases and the V segment lost 4 bases, leaving 1 base of the junction unmatched. The CDR3 length is 12 residues. This CDR3 reads CAWTGGDYGYTF. Here the CDR3 DNA reads TGTGCCTGGACAGGGGGCGACTATGGCTACACCTTC.

This chain joins TRBV5-4 and TRBJ2-2; a weak D match, TRBD1 (5 bases). Per germline, CDR1 SGHNT and CDR2 YYREEE (reference sequence). The CDR3 covers 14 residues. Trimming took off 4 bases at V and 4 bases at J, with 11 bases between the two ends. The CDR3 spells CASSGATGTGELFF. In DNA, the CDR3 is TGTGCCAGCAGCGGGGCTACCGGCACCGGGGAGCTGTTTTTT.

V is TRBV29-1 and J is TRBJ1-2; no clear D. There are 12 residues in the CDR3. Trimming removed 5 bases at V and 8 bases at J, with 15 bases between. Germline CDR1 and CDR2: SQVTM and ANQGSEA. In nucleotides, the CDR3 is TGCAGCGTTTTTGACGGCCAAACCGGCTACACCTTC. It is translated as CSVFDGQTGYTF.